This T cell receptor beta chain was identified during a study of T-cell reconstitution after alpha-beta-depleted transplantation in children. The study, taken as a whole, reports: The main origin of T-cell counts and diversity one year after transplant was newly produced T cells. At day 60, the high TCRbeta diversity found in some patients originated from recipient T cells and thymic progenitors that had survived. Expanded clones from the graft, numbering several hundred, reportedly supplied alpha-beta T cells about two months after transplant.

The table lists this clonotype with a few counts. Its antigen is undetermined. Mismatch with germline at one junction end may stem from a read error. Germline-derived CDR1 and CDR2 are SGHRS and YFSETQ. The CDR3 is 13 amino acids. It was with unique molecular identifiers that the TCRbeta library was prepared. A single record per CDR3 protein comes from TCRdb applying MiXCR to the PCR reads. The repertoire holds approximately 300,000 distinct CDR3 sequences, with roughly 8.2% as singletons. The material was peripheral blood, obtained 360 days after TCRalphabeta/CD19-depleted stem cell transplant. The source of this sequence is a female patient aged 2-10 years who had a stem cell transplant for Fanconi anemia, so the T cells may come from the graft donor. The V and J genes are TRBV5-1 and TRBJ2-1; D tentatively reads TRBD1 or TRBD2 (6 bases each). CDR3 in amino acids: CTSTRGHYNEQFF. CDR3 DNA: TGCACCAGCACCCGGGGGCACTACAATGAGCAGTTCTTC.